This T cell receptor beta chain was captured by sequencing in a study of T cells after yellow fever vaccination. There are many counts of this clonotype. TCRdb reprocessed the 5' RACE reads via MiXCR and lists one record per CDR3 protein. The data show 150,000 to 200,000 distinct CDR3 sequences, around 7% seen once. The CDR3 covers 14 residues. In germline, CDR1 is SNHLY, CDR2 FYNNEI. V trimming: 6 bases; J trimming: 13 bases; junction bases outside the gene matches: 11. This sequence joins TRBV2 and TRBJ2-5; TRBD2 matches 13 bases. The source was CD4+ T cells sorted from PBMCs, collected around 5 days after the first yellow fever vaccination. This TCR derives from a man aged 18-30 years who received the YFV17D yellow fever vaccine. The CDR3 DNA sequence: TGTGCCAGCAGCCGACTAGCGGGGGGCTCGTCGCCGTACTTC. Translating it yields CASSRLAGGSSPYF. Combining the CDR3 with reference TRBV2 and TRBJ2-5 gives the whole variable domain EPEVTQTPSHQVTQMGQEVILRCVPISNHLYFYWYRQILGQKVEFLVSFYNNEISEKSEIFDDQFSVERPDGSNFTLKIRSTKLEDSAMYFCASSRLAGGSSPYFGPGTRLLVL.